What follows are 30 T cell receptor beta chains derived from one specimen sequenced in a study of blood T cell repertoires in COVID-19. Clones were sequenced by immunoSEQ multiplex PCR, and TCRdb holds only the in-frame ones, with some missing. The sample comprises over 200,000 clones, around 88% of which are singletons, and roughly 8.3% rests with the top ten. Sequenced input: PBMCs or T cells enriched from blood (not recorded which). Receptor source: a man aged 40-49 years who had recovered from COVID-19.

The chain carries TRBV2 and TRBJ2-1; 10 positions agree with TRBD2. The V segment lost 0 bases and the J segment 5 bases; nucleotides outside the gene matches: 4. This CDR3 region has 16 residues. Germline loops: CDR1 SNHLY, CDR2 FYNNEI. Here the CDR3 reads CASSEAQAGGDNEQFF. In nucleotides, the CDR3 is TGTGCCAGCAGTGAAGCGCAAGCGGGAGGGGACAATGAGCAGTTCTTC.

This chain joins TRBV12-5 and TRBJ2-7, with D possibly matching TRBD2 (6 bases). CDR3 length: 18 residues. Germline V gene sequence: CDR1 LGHNT, CDR2 FRNRAP. V lost 8 bases and J 7 bases, leaving 33 bases between the germline ends. CDR3 coding DNA: TGTGCTAGTTCTCAAACTGCCGAATTGGCGGGGACGCTGAGGGAGCAGTACTTC. This codes for CASSQTAELAGTLREQYF.

This clone was seen once. This chain links TRBV4-2 with TRBJ2-3, with 13 bases that match TRBD2. This CDR3 spans 22 amino acids. In germline, CDR1 is LGHNA, CDR2 YNFKEQ. With 2 bases clipped from V and 4 bases from J, the junction kept 21 bases outside the gene matches. CDR3 bases: TGTGCCAGCAGCCAATATATACGGACTAGCGGGAGTCTATTGCAGACGGCAGATACGCAGTATTTT. This translates into CASSQYIRTSGSLLQTADTQYF.

This chain uses TRBV11-2 with TRBJ2-7; maybe TRBD2 (5 bases). The ends were cut back, 2 bases at V and 3 bases at J, with 8 bases in the middle. The length of the CDR3 is 13 residues. Per germline, CDR1 SGHAT and CDR2 FQNNGV. The CDR3 is CASSLFSDYEQYF. CDR3 DNA: TGTGCCAGCAGCTTATTTAGCGACTACGAGCAGTACTTC.

The V gene is TRBV7-3, the J gene TRBJ2-7, with D uncertain. CDR1 is SGHTA, CDR2 FQGTGA, per germline. This CDR3 comprises 13 residues. The V end lost 2 bases, the J end lost 3 bases, and 8 bases lay between the germline ends. The chain's CDR3 is CASSLQPSYEQYF. Written as DNA, the CDR3 is TGTGCCAGCAGCTTACAACCCAGCTACGAGCAGTACTTC.

This clone came up once. The gene calls are TRBV24-1 and TRBJ2-3, with D possibly being TRBD1 (6 bases). V lost 5 bases and J lost 2, with 10 bases in between. This CDR3 region has 14 residues. CDR1 and CDR2 (germline): KGHDR, SFDVKD. Written as DNA, the CDR3 is TGTGCCACCAGTGCGGGGACATTCACAGATACGCAGTATTTT. Amino acids: CATSAGTFTDTQYF.

This chain joins TRBV24-1 and TRBJ2-5, with D perhaps matching TRBD1 (5 bases). Germline values: CDR1 KGHDR, CDR2 SFDVKD. V lost 3 bases, J lost 4 bases, and 11 bases lay in between. CDR3 length: 14 amino acids. The CDR3 nucleotides are TGTGCCACCAGTGATCCGGCTAGGGGAGAGACCCAGTACTTC. Its protein product is CATSDPARGETQYF.

In its sample, this clone was seen a few times. V gene TRBV5-1 combines with J gene TRBJ1-3, with D tentatively TRBD1 (5 bases). Germline values: CDR1 SGHRS, CDR2 YFSETQ. V was pared by 0 bases and J by 0 bases, with 16 bases between. This CDR3 contains 18 residues. DNA for the CDR3: TGCGCCAGCAGCTTGGATCCGAGACAGCCAACCTCTGGAAACACCATATATTTT. It yields the protein CASSLDPRQPTSGNTIYF.

The chain joins TRBV7-3 to TRBJ1-2; D is possibly TRBD1 (6 bases). Trimming cost V 5 bases and J 6 bases, with 22 bases left between them. Germline CDR1 reads SGHTA; CDR2 reads FQGTGA. The CDR3 contains 16 residues. The CDR3 nucleotides are TGTGCCAGCAGCGGAGGATCGGGGGGCGCATTAGATGGCTACACCTTC. This codes for CASSGGSGGALDGYTF. Variable domain in full (rest from reference TRBV7-3 and TRBJ1-2): GAGVSQTPSNKVTEKGKYVELRCDPISGHTALYWYRQSLGQGPEFLIYFQGTGAADDSGLPNDRFFAVRPEGSVSTLKIQRTERGDSAVYLCASSGGSGGALDGYTFGSGTRLTVV.

The chain carries TRBV5-8 and TRBJ2-3, with TRBD2 identical over 9 bases. Losses at the gene ends were 0 bases for V and 2 bases for J; bases not matched to a gene: 13. The CDR3 covers 19 residues. Germline CDR1 reads SGHTS; CDR2 reads YDEGEE. This CDR3 is CASSLEGLLAGGNTDTQYF. The CDR3 nucleotides are TGTGCCAGCAGCTTGGAAGGGTTGTTGGCGGGGGGGAACACAGATACGCAGTATTTT.

This sequence joins TRBV10-3 and TRBJ2-3, with 8 bases that match TRBD2. This CDR3 has 15 amino acids. Germline CDR1 reads ENHRY; CDR2 reads SYGVKD. The ends lost 7 bases at V and 6 bases at J; junction bases unmatched: 12. CDR3 nucleotides: TGTGCCATCAATCCCGGGGGGGCCTTTTCGGATACGCAGTATTTT. Its translation: CAINPGGAFSDTQYF.

V and J are TRBV7-6 and TRBJ2-3; D not resolved. Trimming left V 1 base short and J 0 bases short, with 5 bases between. CDR1 is SGHVS and CDR2 is FNYEAQ in the germline V gene. CDR3 size: 14 residues. The CDR3 loop is CASSLERSTDTQYF. The CDR3 region has the DNA TGTGCCAGCAGCTTAGAGAGAAGCACAGATACGCAGTATTTT.

The rearrangement links TRBV12-3 or TRBV12-4 to TRBJ1-1; D is uncertain. Trimming pared 6 bases from V and 0 bases from J, leaving 8 bases between. This CDR3 region has 13 residues. CDR3 sequence: CASSVRMNTEAFF. The CDR3 coding sequence is TGTGCCAGCAGCGTTAGAATGAACACTGAAGCTTTCTTT.

The CDR3 DNA sequence: TGTGCCAGCAGTTTATGGGACAGGGCCCCTGAAGCTTTCTTT. Amino acid sequence: CASSLWDRAPEAFF. The chain joins TRBV28 to TRBJ1-1, with TRBD1 matching over 8 bases. CDR3 length: 14 residues. V was clipped by 0 bases and J by 6 bases; unmatched bases: 3. Germline V gene sequence: CDR1 MDHEN, CDR2 SYDVKM.

This chain uses TRBV7-6 with TRBJ1-1; D may be TRBD1 (5 bases). V lost 4 bases and J lost 4, with 10 bases in between. The CDR3 is made up of 13 amino acids. Per germline, CDR1 SGHVS and CDR2 FNYEAQ. This CDR3 is CASSSGHLTEAFF. The CDR3, as DNA: TGTGCCAGCAGCTCAGGACACCTCACTGAAGCTTTCTTT.

This clone occurred once. The CDR3 loop reads CASSERTEFYEQYF. DNA of the CDR3: TGTGCCAGTAGTGAAAGGACAGAGTTCTACGAGCAGTACTTC. The V gene is TRBV19, the J gene TRBJ2-7, with D tentatively TRBD1 (6 bases). V gave up 5 bases and J gave up 3 bases, with 14 bases separating them. The CDR3 has 14 amino acids. Germline assignment: CDR1 LNHDA and CDR2 SQIVND (reference sequence).

The chain recombines TRBV7-9 with TRBJ1-1; D unresolved. The V gene's germline CDR1 is SEHNR and CDR2 FQNEAQ (reference sequence). The CDR3 sequence is 16 residues long. Trimming left V 3 bases short and J 1 base short, with 15 bases between. The CDR3 DNA sequence: TGTGCCAGCAGCTTCCCCCAAGCAGGTGGGAACACTGAAGCTTTCTTT. Protein product: CASSFPQAGGNTEAFF.

The chain has TRBV5-1 and TRBJ2-2; 8 positions match TRBD2. This CDR3 has 15 amino acids. The germline CDR1 and CDR2 sequences are SGHRS and YFSETQ. V was clipped by 2 bases and J by 2 bases; unmatched bases: 2. The CDR3 sequence: CASSLAGANTGELFF. The CDR3 nucleotides are TGCGCCAGCAGCTTAGCGGGGGCTAACACCGGGGAGCTGTTTTTT.

The V call is TRBV27, the J call TRBJ2-7, with a tentative D call TRBD2 (6 bases). V was pared by 0 bases and J by 2 bases, with 14 bases between. The CDR3 has 16 amino acids. In germline, CDR1 is MNHEY, CDR2 SMNVEV (reference sequence). In DNA form, the CDR3 reads TGTGCCAGCAGTTTATCGTGGCGGGAATCTGCCTACGAGCAGTACTTC. Its protein is CASSLSWRESAYEQYF.

V usage is TRBV7-3 and J usage is TRBJ2-3; 9 positions match TRBD2. CDR3 length: 16 amino acids. V shed 5 bases, J shed 3 bases, and the junction held 9 bases outside the gene matches. Germline values: CDR1 SGHTA, CDR2 FQGTGA. CDR3: CASSPRTSDSTDTQYF. CDR3 nucleotides: TGTGCCAGCAGCCCTCGGACTAGCGATAGTACAGATACGCAGTATTTT.

The chain has TRBV19 and TRBJ1-4; 7 nucleotides line up with TRBD1. The junction had 7 bases not matched to a gene; V was cut back by 4 bases and J by 8 bases. Germline CDR1 reads LNHDA; CDR2 reads SQIVND (reference sequence). The CDR3 loop spans 14 amino acids. The CDR3 DNA reads as TGTGCCAGTAGTAAAACAGGGGTCGGCGAAAAACTGTTTTTT. Amino acid sequence: CASSKTGVGEKLFF.

In the case of this clone: The junction does not match germline at one end; this may be a read error. The chain joins TRBV7-6 to TRBJ2-7; D perhaps matches TRBD2 (5 bases). CDR3 length equals 16 residues. In germline, CDR1 is SGHVS, CDR2 FNYEAQ. CDR3 bases: TGTGCCAGCAGCCCTGAGATCAGCGGTTCAACCTACGGGCAGTACTTC. It translates to CASSPEISGSTYGQYF. The variable domain in full, completed from reference TRBV7-6 and TRBJ2-7, reads GAGVSQSPRYKVTKRGQDVALRCDPISGHVSLYWYRQALGQGPEFLTYFNYEAQQDKSGLPNDRFSAERPEGSISTLTIQRTEQRDSAMYRCASSPEISGSTYGQYFGPGTRLTVT.

The chain has TRBV13 and TRBJ2-3, with TRBD1 identical over 7 bases. V was pared by 5 bases and J by 2 bases, with 7 bases of the junction left unmatched. The CDR3 covers 15 residues. In germline, CDR1 is PRHDT, CDR2 FYEKMQ (reference sequence). CDR3 sequence: CASSRNTGATDTQYF. CDR3 DNA: TGTGCCAGCAGCCGTAACACAGGGGCCACAGATACGCAGTATTTT. The whole variable domain, filled in from reference TRBV13 and TRBJ2-3, reads AAGVIQSPRHLIKEKRETATLKCYPIPRHDTVYWYQQGPGQDPQFLISFYEKMQSDKGSIPDRFSAQQFSDYHSELNMSSLELGDSALYFCASSRNTGATDTQYFGPGTRLTVL.

The rearrangement uses TRBV9 and TRBJ2-7; 8 bases are a match to TRBD2. The germline V gene has CDR1 SGDLS and CDR2 YYNGEE. CDR3 length: 16 amino acids. The V gene end was trimmed by 0 bases and the J gene end by 5 bases; junction bases not matched to a gene: 10. The DNA for the CDR3 is TGTGCCAGCAGCGTAGGGTACCCTAGCGGGTTAGACGAGCAGTACTTC. This translates into CASSVGYPSGLDEQYF. The full variable domain, in which reference TRBV9 and TRBJ2-7 provide the parts outside the CDR3, is DSGVTQTPKHLITATGQRVTLRCSPRSGDLSVYWYQQSLDQGLQFLIQYYNGEERAKGNILERFSAQQFPDLHSELNLSSLELGDSALYFCASSVGYPSGLDEQYFGPGTRLTVT.

The rearrangement joins TRBV28 to TRBJ2-4; D is perhaps TRBD1 (7 bases). In germline, CDR1 is MDHEN, CDR2 SYDVKM. V was cut by 0 bases and J by 0 bases, with 15 bases left in between. The CDR3 length is 18 residues. CDR3 amino acids: CASSLWPGDRLAKNIQYF. The DNA for the CDR3 is TGTGCCAGCAGTTTATGGCCGGGGGACAGACTAGCCAAAAACATTCAGTACTTC.

J is TRBJ1-3 and V is TRBV19, with TRBD1 as a possible D gene (6 bases). V lost 6 bases and J lost 0, with 12 bases in between. The V gene's germline CDR1 is LNHDA and CDR2 SQIVND (reference sequence). The CDR3 length is 15 residues. The chain's CDR3 is CASRVGQSSGNTIYF. The CDR3, as DNA: TGTGCCAGTAGAGTAGGACAGAGCTCTGGAAACACCATATATTTT. The full variable domain, completed using reference TRBV19 and TRBJ1-3, is DGGITQSPKYLFRKEGQNVTLSCEQNLNHDAMYWYRQDPGQGLRLIYYSQIVNDFQKGDIAEGYSVSREKKESFPLTVTSAQKNPTAFYLCASRVGQSSGNTIYFGEGSWLTVV.

V is TRBV12-5 and J is TRBJ2-1; D is perhaps TRBD2 (7 bases). The germline gives CDR1 LGHNT, CDR2 FRNRAP. The ends were cut back, 0 bases at V and 3 bases at J, with 12 bases in the middle. CDR3 size: 16 residues. CDR3 sequence (DNA): TGTGCTAGTGGTTTGGTAACGAGGGGGGGCTACAATGAGCAGTTCTTC. This encodes CASGLVTRGGYNEQFF. Full variable domain (outside the CDR3, taken from reference TRBV12-5 and TRBJ2-1): DARVTQTPRHKVTEMGQEVTMRCQPILGHNTVFWYRQTMMQGLELLAYFRNRAPLDDSGMPKDRFSAEMPDATLATLKIQPSEPRDSAVYFCASGLVTRGGYNEQFFGPGTRLTVL.

The V gene is TRBV4-1, the J gene TRBJ1-4; TRBD1 matches at 7 bases. The J segment lost 3 bases and the V segment lost 1 base, leaving 5 bases of the junction unmatched. The CDR3 runs 16 residues. The germline V gene encodes CDR1 MGHRA and CDR2 YSYEKL. The CDR3 sequence is CASSQGQGAPNEKLFF. In DNA form, the CDR3 reads TGCGCCAGCAGCCAAGGACAGGGCGCCCCTAATGAAAAACTGTTTTTT.

This rearrangement joins TRBV27 to TRBJ1-5; D is uncertain. CDR1 is MNHEY and CDR2 is SMNVEV in the germline V gene (reference sequence). V lost 4 bases and J 2 bases, leaving 12 bases between the germline ends. CDR3 length equals 15 residues. The CDR3 loop reads CASSSVFGGNQPQHF. CDR3 bases: TGTGCCAGCAGTTCGGTTTTCGGTGGCAATCAGCCCCAGCATTTT.

This chain uses TRBV19 with TRBJ2-1; the D is unclear. This CDR3 has 14 residues. V lost 5 bases to trimming and J lost 5 bases, with 13 bases between them. In germline, CDR1 is LNHDA, CDR2 SQIVND (reference sequence). The CDR3: CASSPKTQNNEQFF. CDR3 coding DNA: TGTGCCAGTAGTCCGAAGACTCAAAACAATGAGCAGTTCTTC.